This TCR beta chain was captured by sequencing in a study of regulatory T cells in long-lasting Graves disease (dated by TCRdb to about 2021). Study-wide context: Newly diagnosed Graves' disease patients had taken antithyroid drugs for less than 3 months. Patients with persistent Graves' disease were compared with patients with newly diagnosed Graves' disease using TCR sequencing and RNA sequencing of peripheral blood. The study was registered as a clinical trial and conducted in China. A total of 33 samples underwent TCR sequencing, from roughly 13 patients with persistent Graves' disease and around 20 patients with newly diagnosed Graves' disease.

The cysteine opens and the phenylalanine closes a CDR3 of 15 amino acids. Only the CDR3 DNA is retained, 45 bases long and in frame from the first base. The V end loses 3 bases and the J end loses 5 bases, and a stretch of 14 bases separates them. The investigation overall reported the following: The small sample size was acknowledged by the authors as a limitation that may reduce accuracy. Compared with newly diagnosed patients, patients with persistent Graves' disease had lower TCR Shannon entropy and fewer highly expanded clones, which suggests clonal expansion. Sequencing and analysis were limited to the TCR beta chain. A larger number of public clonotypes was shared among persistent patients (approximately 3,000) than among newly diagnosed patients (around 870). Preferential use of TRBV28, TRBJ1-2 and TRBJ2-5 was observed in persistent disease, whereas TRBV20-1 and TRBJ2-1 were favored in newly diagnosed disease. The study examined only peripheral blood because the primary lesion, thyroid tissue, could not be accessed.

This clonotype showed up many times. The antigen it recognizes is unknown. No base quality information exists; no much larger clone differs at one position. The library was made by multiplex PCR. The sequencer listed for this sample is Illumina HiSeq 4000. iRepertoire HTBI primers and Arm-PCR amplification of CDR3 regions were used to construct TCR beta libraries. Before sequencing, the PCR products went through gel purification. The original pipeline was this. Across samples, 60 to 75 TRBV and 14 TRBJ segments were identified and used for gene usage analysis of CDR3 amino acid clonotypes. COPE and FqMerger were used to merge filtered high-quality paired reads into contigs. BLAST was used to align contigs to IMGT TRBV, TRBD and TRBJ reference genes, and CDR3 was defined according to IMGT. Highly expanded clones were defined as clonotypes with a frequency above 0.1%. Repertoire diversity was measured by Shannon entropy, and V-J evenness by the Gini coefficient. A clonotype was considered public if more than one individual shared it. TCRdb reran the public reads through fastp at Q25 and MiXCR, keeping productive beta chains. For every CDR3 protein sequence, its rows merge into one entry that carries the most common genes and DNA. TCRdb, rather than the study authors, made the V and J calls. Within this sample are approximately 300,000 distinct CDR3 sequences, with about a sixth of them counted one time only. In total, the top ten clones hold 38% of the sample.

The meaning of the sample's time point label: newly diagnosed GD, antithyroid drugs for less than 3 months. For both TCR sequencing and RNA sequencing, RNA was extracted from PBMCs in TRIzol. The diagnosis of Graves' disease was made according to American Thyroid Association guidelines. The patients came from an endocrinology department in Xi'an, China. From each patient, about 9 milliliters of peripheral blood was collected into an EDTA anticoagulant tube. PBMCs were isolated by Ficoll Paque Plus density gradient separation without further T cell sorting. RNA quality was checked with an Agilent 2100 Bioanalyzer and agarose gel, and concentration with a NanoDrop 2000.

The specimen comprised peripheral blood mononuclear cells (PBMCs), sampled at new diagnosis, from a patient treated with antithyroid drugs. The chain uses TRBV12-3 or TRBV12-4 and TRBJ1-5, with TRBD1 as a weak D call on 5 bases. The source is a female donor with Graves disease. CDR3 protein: CASSFSNTGDQPQHF. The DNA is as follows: TGTGCCAGCAGTTTTTCGAACACGGGGGATCAGCCCCAGCATTTT.